The source of this TCR beta chain is a study of T cells expressing NK-cell markers. Study in general: The TCR beta repertoires were obtained from sorted CD3+CD56+NKG2C+, CD3+CD56+NKG2C- and CD3+CD56-NKG2C+ T cells. Most of the eight sequenced donors were HCMV-seropositive; one was seronegative.

Synthesis of TCR beta cDNA relied on 5'RACE template switching carrying UMIs. TCRdb re-called the 5' RACE reads; one entry per CDR3 protein, DNA not given. The specimen's table records under 600,000 distinct CDR3 sequences. The CDR3 is made up of 14 amino acids. The clonotype originates from a woman between 50 and 59 years old in good health. The sequencing input was blood T cells: a sorted CD56 or NKG2C T cell subset, CD4+ or CD8+ T cells, or bulk PBMC T cells (not recorded which). The gene calls are TRBV12-3 or TRBV12-4 and TRBJ2-1. CDR3 in amino acids: CASSALAAVDEQFF.